This T cell receptor (beta chain) is from a study of blood T cell repertoires in COVID-19. J lost 4 bases, V lost 6 bases, and 6 bases had no gene match. The CDR3 consists of 14 residues. Looked up from germline, CDR1 is SGHRS and CDR2 is YFSETQ. TCRdb's copy holds only in-frame clones and misses some; the assay was immunoSEQ multiplex PCR. The profile shows roughly 300,000 clones, about 82% of them singletons. This chain joins TRBV5-1 and TRBJ2-7; 11 bases are a match to TRBD1. The source material was peripheral blood. The sequence was obtained from a human donor in a cohort sampled during active COVID-19. The CDR3: CASTGTGGTYEQYF. The CDR3 DNA reads TGCGCCAGCACAGGGACAGGGGGAACATACGAGCAGTACTTC.